These 30 T cell receptor beta chains were all obtained from the same sample, sequenced in a study of T cell clonality in common variable immunodeficiency. Sequencing was performed with immunoSEQ multiplex PCR; in TCRdb, only in-frame clones are kept and a portion is missing. The table records approximately 75,000 clones without singletons, the ten largest covering approximately 0.84%. Sequenced sample: peripheral blood mononuclear cells. The receptors derive from a person between 18 and 75 years old in good health.

This clone appeared many times. The read ends 3 residues early relative to the CDR3; the germline J gene fills the gap. The chain employs TRBV12-5 and TRBJ2-1; 8 nucleotides agree with TRBD1. Unmatched junction bases numbered 9, after V lost 0 bases and J lost 5 bases. The CDR3 runs 17 residues. Germline V gene data show CDR1 as LGHNT and CDR2 as FRNRAP. CDR3 bases read: TGTGCTAGTGGTTTGGTCCTGGGACAGGAGAGGAACAATGAG. It is translated as CASGLVLGQERNNE. The complete CDR3 protein is CASGLVLGQERNNEQFF.

This clone has ten or more counts. The missing CDR3 end, 3 residues past where the read stops, is filled in from the germline J gene. V gene TRBV9 combines with J gene TRBJ1-5; a weak D match, TRBD1 (6 bases). Germline values: CDR1 SGDLS, CDR2 YYNGEE. V lost 0 bases, J lost 3 bases, and 10 bases lay in between. The CDR3 length is 15 residues. CDR3 protein: CASSVAGGFNQPQHF. The sequenced CDR3 bases are TGTGCCAGCAGCGTAGCTGGGGGCTTCAATCAGCCC.

This clone was recorded at least ten times. The CDR3 end is not reached by the read, which stops 3 residues before it; the germline J gene fills it in. The chain is built from TRBV18 and TRBJ2-1; D is uncertain. There are 13 residues in the CDR3. V shed 6 bases and J shed 7 bases, with 13 bases lying between them. CDR1 KGHSH and CDR2 LQKENI come from the germline V gene. CDR3 sequence reads: CASSSDTSNEQFF. The sequenced CDR3 bases are TGTGCCAGCTCCTCAGACACCTCAAATGAG.

This clone came up many times. The read ends 3 residues shy of where the CDR3 ends; the end is completed using the germline J gene. The rearrangement uses TRBV28 and TRBJ2-7; 8 bases are a match to TRBD2. The CDR3 runs 16 residues. V dropped 6 bases and J dropped 1; count of bases not matched to a gene: 11. CDR1 is MDHEN, CDR2 SYDVKM, per germline. The CDR3 spells CASSLLAEVGSYEQYF. The sequenced CDR3 bases are TGTGCCAGCAGCCTACTAGCGGAAGTCGGGTCCTACGAG.

This clone was found many times. The CDR3 end lies 3 residues beyond the end of the read and is filled in from the germline J gene. This chain uses TRBV29-1 with TRBJ2-3, with a possible D match to TRBD1 (6 bases). CDR1 is SQVTM and CDR2 is ANQGSEA in the germline V gene. CDR3 length equals 14 residues. V was shortened by 6 bases and J by 2 bases, with 15 bases between the two germline ends. The CDR3 protein is CSVAGTRFTDTQYF. The part of the CDR3 DNA that was read is TGCAGCGTCGCCGGGACAAGGTTCACAGATACG.

The table lists this clone with many counts. Read coverage stops 3 residues before the CDR3 terminus; the germline J gene supplies the remainder. This chain connects TRBV19 to TRBJ1-1; 8 bases agree with TRBD1. The ends lost 3 bases at V and 5 bases at J; junction bases unmatched: 5. The CDR3 has 14 residues. Per the germline V gene, CDR1 is LNHDA and CDR2 is SQIVND (reference sequence). CDR3 sequence reads: CASSIAQGGTEAFF. The covered CDR3 bases are TGTGCCAGTAGTATTGCACAGGGGGGGACTGAA.

This clone came up many times. Here the CDR3 reads CASSLDWGQVGYTF. Incomplete CDR3 DNA: TGTGCCAGCAGCTTAGATTGGGGACAGGTTGGC. This sequence joins TRBV7-9 and TRBJ1-2; 8 nucleotides align to TRBD1. The sequenced fragment ends 3 residues before the CDR3 boundary, so the rest is inferred from the germline J gene. J was trimmed by 7 bases and V by 1 base; bases with no gene match: 5. This CDR3 spans 14 amino acids. CDR1 is SEHNR, CDR2 FQNEAQ, per germline (reference sequence).

This clone was detected ten times or more. The read ends 3 residues shy of where the CDR3 ends; the end is completed using the germline J gene. This chain connects TRBV12-3 or TRBV12-4 to TRBJ1-5; unclear D gene. The CDR3 runs to 15 residues. The V end was cut by 1 base, the J end by 2 bases, with 9 bases between. The CDR3 loop reads CASSLGVQGNQPQHF. The sequenced part of the CDR3 DNA is TGTGCCAGCAGTTTAGGGGTCCAGGGCAATCAGCCC.

This clone was found many times. The observed sequence ends 3 residues before the CDR3 terminus, with the missing tail filled in from the germline J gene. The rearrangement links TRBV5-6 to TRBJ1-4; TRBD1 is a possible D gene (5 bases). This CDR3 is 14 amino acids long. The V gene's germline CDR1 is SGHDT and CDR2 YYEEEE. The V end was cut by 3 bases, the J end by 8 bases, with 14 bases between. Incomplete CDR3 DNA: TGTGCCAGCAGCTCCAGGGAGGTCAGCGAAAAA. It yields the protein CASSSREVSEK. The full CDR3 protein reads CASSSREVSEKLFF.

The table lists this clone with many counts. The read finishes 3 residues shy of the CDR3 end, and the germline J gene is used to complete it. The J gene is TRBJ2-1, the V gene TRBV7-9; the D gene is possibly TRBD2 (5 bases). Trimming took off 8 bases at V and 3 bases at J, with 11 bases between the two ends. CDR3 length equals 13 residues. Germline lookup yields CDR1 SEHNR and CDR2 FQNEAQ (reference sequence). Partial CDR3 DNA: TGTGCCAGCCGCGGGCCCTTCTACAATGAG. It encodes CASRGPFYNE. The CDR3 as a whole reads CASRGPFYNEQFF.

This clone has at least ten counts. Partial CDR3 DNA: TGTGCCAGCAGCTTAAACGGGGGAATCACCTACAATGAG. Translating it yields CASSLNGGITYNE. The full CDR3 protein is CASSLNGGITYNEQFF. The chain couples TRBV7-3 to TRBJ2-1; tentative D call: TRBD2 (6 bases). The read ends 3 residues early relative to the CDR3; the germline J gene fills the gap. Deletions cut 1 base from V and 2 bases from J, with 12 bases between. This CDR3 has 16 residues. Germline CDR1 is SGHTA and CDR2 is FQGTGA.

This clone has a count of ten or more. CDR3 sequence: CSASGLAGGRGWTDTQYF. Partial CDR3 DNA: TGCAGTGCTAGCGGGCTAGCGGGAGGGAGGGGGTGGACAGATACG. This chain joins TRBV20-1 and TRBJ2-3; 12 positions agree with TRBD2. The read terminates 3 residues before the CDR3 end, so the remaining end is supplied by the germline J gene. This CDR3 region has 18 residues. J gave up 3 bases and V 3 bases, and 13 bases lay outside the gene matches. The germline gives CDR1 DFQATT, CDR2 SNEGSKA (reference sequence).

This clone was recorded many times. The read terminates 3 residues before the CDR3 end, so the remaining end is supplied by the germline J gene. The V and J genes are TRBV20-1 and TRBJ2-7; D is possibly TRBD1 (5 bases). V dropped 0 bases and J dropped 2 bases, with 17 bases sitting between them. CDR1 is DFQATT and CDR2 is SNEGSKA in the germline V gene (reference sequence). The CDR3 totals 16 residues. The CDR3 sequence is CSARDPWGRGPYEQYF. Partial CDR3 DNA: TGCAGTGCTAGAGACCCCTGGGGCCGTGGGCCCTACGAG.

Many counts were recorded for this clone. This CDR3 is CASSFQRAYEQYF. CDR3 bases read: TGTGCCAGCAGCTTCCAACGGGCCTACGAG. The rearrangement uses TRBV7-2 and TRBJ2-7; no reliable D call. The read falls 3 residues short of the CDR3 end, and the missing part is taken from the germline J gene. Germline-derived CDR1 and CDR2 are SGHTA and FQGNSA. Trimming cost V 3 bases and J 2 bases, with 8 bases left between them. The CDR3 totals 13 residues.

This clone was seen many times. CDR3 amino acids: CASSQRYRGKETQYF. Partial CDR3 DNA: TGCGCCAGCAGTCAACGGTACAGGGGAAAAGAGACC. This chain links TRBV23-1 with TRBJ2-5; 7 bases are shared with TRBD1. The sequence runs out 3 residues before the end of the CDR3; the remainder is reconstructed from the germline J gene. TRBV23-1 belongs to the ORF category, with a function that is uncertain. Germline trimming cut 2 bases from V and 3 bases from J; bases unmatched to any gene: 6. The CDR3 is 15 amino acids.

In this sample, this clone turned up many times. The read ends 3 residues before the CDR3 terminus; that terminus is restored from the germline J gene. V is TRBV27 and J is TRBJ2-4, with 11 bases that match TRBD1. With 1 base clipped from V and 8 bases from J, the junction kept 4 bases outside the gene matches. Germline CDR1 is MNHEY and CDR2 is SMNVEV (reference sequence). The CDR3 has 15 amino acids. The CDR3 spells CASSLLGTGGDIQYF. CDR3 DNA (partial): TGTGCCAGCAGTTTATTGGGGACAGGGGGGGACATT.

This clone was detected ten times or more. Sequencing ends 3 residues short of the CDR3 end; the germline J gene provides the rest. V gene TRBV7-9 combines with J gene TRBJ2-3, with D uncertain. The germline CDR1 and CDR2 sequences are SEHNR and FQNEAQ (reference sequence). The V gene lost 8 bases and the J gene lost 6 bases, with 9 bases spanning the gap. This CDR3 comprises 11 residues. CDR3 in amino acids: CASGRADTQYF. The CDR3 bases that were read are TGTGCCAGCGGTAGAGCCGATACG.

This clone was detected ten times or more. With the read ending 3 residues before the CDR3 end, the germline J gene is used to fill in that end. V gene TRBV19 combines with J gene TRBJ2-5; 9 nucleotides align to TRBD2. Trimming took 1 base from V and 5 from J; bases not matched to a gene: 2. The CDR3 has 14 amino acids. In germline, CDR1 is LNHDA, CDR2 SQIVND (reference sequence). The CDR3 here is CASSIASGRETQYF. CDR3 bases read: TGTGCCAGTAGTATAGCCAGCGGGAGGGAGACC.

This clone was seen many times. From the germline J gene comes the end of the CDR3, since the read stops 3 residues before it. V is TRBV30 and J is TRBJ2-6; no clear D gene. CDR1 GTSNPN and CDR2 SVGIG come from the germline V gene (reference sequence). Trimming stripped 5 bases from V and 1 base from J, with 9 bases between. The CDR3 is 14 amino acids. Incomplete CDR3 DNA: TGTGCCTGGGAAAGTACTTCTGGGGCCAACGTC. Protein: CAWESTSGANV. The full CDR3 reads CAWESTSGANVLTF.

This clone was seen ten or more times. The read terminates 3 residues ahead of where the CDR3 ends, so the germline J gene completes it. This chain uses TRBV2 with TRBJ2-3; 7 positions match TRBD1. The junction had 4 bases not matched to a gene; V was cut back by 4 bases and J by 0 bases. The CDR3 has 15 residues. Germline values: CDR1 SNHLY, CDR2 FYNNEI. CDR3 in amino acids: CASSGTGDSTDTQYF. The covered CDR3 bases are TGTGCCAGCAGTGGAACAGGGGACAGCACAGATACG.

This clone occurred many times. The read terminates 3 residues ahead of where the CDR3 ends, so the germline J gene completes it. The chain is built from TRBV10-3 and TRBJ1-1; D unclear. Trimming cost V 3 bases and J 7 bases, with 9 bases left between them. CDR3 length: 12 amino acids. Germline-derived CDR1 and CDR2 are ENHRY and SYGVKD. The CDR3 here is CAISEKDFEAFF. The CDR3 DNA, read in part, is TGTGCCATCAGTGAAAAGGACTTTGAA.

In this sample, this clone turned up many times. Read sequence stops 3 residues before the CDR3 end, and the germline J gene provides the missing end. The rearrangement joins TRBV10-3 to TRBJ2-3, with 9 bases lining up with TRBD2. This CDR3 has 16 residues. Germline CDR1 is ENHRY and CDR2 is SYGVKD. V gave up 2 bases and J gave up 6 bases; unmatched junction bases: 9. CDR3 DNA, as far as it was read: TGTGCCATCAGTGAGCTTCGGGCTAGCGGGAAGGATACG. It codes for CAISELRASGKDT. The entire CDR3 reads CAISELRASGKDTQYF.

This clone was seen many times. The read stops 3 residues short of the end of the CDR3; the missing end is completed from the germline J gene. The rearrangement joins TRBV5-3 to TRBJ2-7, with a tentative D call TRBD2 (6 bases). TRBV5-3 carries the ORF label, with uncertain function. This CDR3 comprises 15 residues. The V gene lost 1 base and the J gene lost 5 bases, with 16 bases spanning the gap. Incomplete CDR3 DNA: TGTGCCAGAAGCTTGATACGGGGGTGCTTCCACGAG. It specifies CARSLIRGCFHE. The full CDR3 sequence reads CARSLIRGCFHEQYF.

This clone was detected ten times or more. This CDR3 reads CASSWVAGENNEQFF. The DNA read from the CDR3 is TGTGCCAGCAGCTGGGTAGCGGGAGAGAACAATGAG. The chain carries TRBV5-4 and TRBJ2-1; 9 nucleotides line up with TRBD2. The read terminates 3 residues ahead of where the CDR3 ends, so the germline J gene completes it. Unmatched junction bases numbered 6, after V lost 3 bases and J lost 5 bases. Germline V gene lookup returns CDR1 SGHNT and CDR2 YYREEE (reference sequence). The CDR3 consists of 15 residues.

In the case of this clone: One junction end does not reproduce the germline sequence, and a read error may be involved. Sequencing ends 3 residues short of the CDR3 end; the germline J gene provides the rest. This sequence joins TRBV5-1 and TRBJ1-5; D call uncertain. The CDR3 sequence is 15 residues long. Germline V gene data show CDR1 as SGHRS and CDR2 as YFSETQ. The CDR3 region is CASSLEGISNKPQHF. The sequenced CDR3 bases are TGCGCCAGCAGCTTGGAAGGTATTAGCAATAAGCCC.

This clone was counted at least ten times. Read data end 3 residues before the CDR3 end; the end is taken from the germline J gene. This chain links TRBV19 with TRBJ1-5, with a possible D match to TRBD1 (6 bases). Germline V CDR1 and CDR2: LNHDA, SQIVND (reference sequence). V was pared by 6 bases and J by 6 bases, with 12 bases between. This CDR3 is built from 13 residues. The covered CDR3 bases are TGTGCCAGTAGGGACAGTGGAGCTCAGCCC. Translated: CASRDSGAQP. The whole CDR3 protein is CASRDSGAQPQHF.

In this sample, this clone turned up many times. Read data end 3 residues before the CDR3 end; the end is taken from the germline J gene. The rearrangement joins TRBV4-1 to TRBJ2-7; maybe TRBD1 (6 bases). Deletions cut 1 base from V and 2 bases from J, with 12 bases between. The CDR3 is 15 amino acids. The germline CDR1 and CDR2 sequences are MGHRA and YSYEKL. CDR3 loop: CASSQGSRGTYEQYF. CDR3 bases read: TGCGCCAGCAGCCAAGGATCCAGGGGAACCTACGAG.

This clone was detected ten times or more. The read gets to within 3 residues of the CDR3 end, and the germline J gene fills in the rest. This chain joins TRBV19 and TRBJ2-1; D is possibly TRBD2 (6 bases). This CDR3 has 15 residues. Germline V gene data show CDR1 as LNHDA and CDR2 as SQIVND (reference sequence). V dropped 4 bases and J dropped 5 bases, with 15 bases sitting between them. The sequenced CDR3 bases are TGTGCCAGTAGTAGACTAGTTTCGGCACACAATGAG. Residues: CASSRLVSAHNE. From start to end, the CDR3 is CASSRLVSAHNEQFF.

Many counts were recorded for this clone. The CDR3 is cut off 3 residues early in the read; its end comes from the germline J gene. The chain uses TRBV10-3 and TRBJ2-5; 11 bases are shared with TRBD1. Germline loops: CDR1 ENHRY, CDR2 SYGVKD. There are 18 residues in the CDR3. With V trimmed by 3 bases and J by 0 bases, 9 bases remained unmatched. CDR3 DNA (partial): TGTGCCATCAGTGATCGGACAGGGGGCAGCGTGTACCAAGAGACC. Protein: CAISDRTGGSVYQET. The full-length CDR3 reads as CAISDRTGGSVYQETQYF.

The table lists this clone with many counts. The part of the CDR3 DNA that was read is TGTGCCAGCAGTTTACGGGCAGGGGAAGCCGGGGAG. Amino acid sequence: CASSLRAGEAGE. The whole CDR3 protein reads CASSLRAGEAGELFF. The chain links TRBV27 to TRBJ2-2; D perhaps matches TRBD1 (6 bases). With the read ending 3 residues before the CDR3 end, the germline J gene is used to fill in that end. Germline CDR1 reads MNHEY; CDR2 reads SMNVEV (reference sequence). Trimming took 2 bases from V and 6 from J, leaving 13 bases between them. The CDR3 is made up of 15 amino acids.